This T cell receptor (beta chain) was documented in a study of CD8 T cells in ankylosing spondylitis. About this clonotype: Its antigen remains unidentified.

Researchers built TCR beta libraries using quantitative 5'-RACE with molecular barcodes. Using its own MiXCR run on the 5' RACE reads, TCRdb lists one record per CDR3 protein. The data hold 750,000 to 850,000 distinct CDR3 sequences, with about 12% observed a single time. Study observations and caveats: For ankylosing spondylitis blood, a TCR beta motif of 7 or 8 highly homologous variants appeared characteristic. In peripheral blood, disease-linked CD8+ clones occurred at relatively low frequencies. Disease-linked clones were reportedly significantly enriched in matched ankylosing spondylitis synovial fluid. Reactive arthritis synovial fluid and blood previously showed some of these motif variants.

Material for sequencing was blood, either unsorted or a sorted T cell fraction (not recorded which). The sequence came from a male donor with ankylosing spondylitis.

CDR3 sequence: CASSYSKTGATDTQYF. CDR3 in DNA: TGTGCCAGCAGTTACTCCAAGACGGGAGCCACAGATACGCAGTATTTT. This rearrangement joins TRBV6-5 to TRBJ2-3, with D maybe TRBD2 (6 bases). The CDR3 is 16 amino acids. V dropped 0 bases and J dropped 2 bases, with 12 bases sitting between them. CDR1 MNHEY and CDR2 SVGAGI come from the germline V gene.